Sequencing of this T cell receptor (beta chain) was carried out in a study of graft-versus-host responses after intestinal transplantation. Study at large: Anti-thymocyte globulin induction, then tacrolimus and steroids for two to four years, went to all recipients. General study findings and limits: Declining HvG levels early post-transplant were linked to peak circulating GvH clone levels.

TCRdb keeps only in-frame clones here, not all; method: immunoSEQ multiplex PCR. This table holds about 25,000 clones, approximately 93% found once. Per the germline V gene, CDR1 is MNHEY and CDR2 is SVGAGI. Trimming shortened V by 6 bases and J by 1 base, and 10 bases separated the two germline ends. The CDR3 loop spans 13 amino acids. As to this clone: Its antigen is not identified.

The clonotype originates from a human patient who received an intestinal transplant, so some T cells may come from the graft donor. The rearrangement joins TRBV6-5 to TRBJ2-7, with a weak D call TRBD1 (5 bases). Sequenced material: PBMCs, taken 156 days after intestinal transplant. The CDR3 nucleotides are TGTGCCAGCAGCTTGACAGAGTCCTACGAGCAGTACTTC. As protein: CASSLTESYEQYF.